Each of the 16 T cell receptor beta chains below was sequenced from the same sample in a study of shared clonotypes between healthy human individuals. Assay used: immunoSEQ multiplex PCR; TCRdb lists only in-frame clones, some missing. The data show some 2,500,000 clones, with approximately 90% seen just once and 0.37% held by the top ten. Sequenced: naive CD4+ T cells from PBMCs. Subset in this sample: CD45RA+ positively selected. The receptors were sampled from a man aged 18 to 29 in good health. Some clones in this sample may be carry-over from other donors' samples.

The chain uses TRBV28 and TRBJ2-3; D gene unclear. V shed 5 bases and J shed 11 bases, with 14 bases lying between them. The CDR3 sequence is 12 residues long. Germline V gene data show CDR1 as MDHEN and CDR2 as SYDVKM. The CDR3 DNA follows: TGTGCCAGCAGTGTACGGGTGGCTAAGCAGTATTTT. Protein product: CASSVRVAKQYF.

V gene TRBV5-1 combines with J gene TRBJ1-3, with D unresolved. This CDR3 region has 14 residues. Germline CDR1 SGHRS, CDR2 YFSETQ. The germline V and J ends were trimmed by 4 bases and 0 bases, with 8 bases remaining between them. The CDR3 DNA is TGCGCCAGCAGCCCGGTGAGCTCTGGAAACACCATATATTTT. This encodes CASSPVSSGNTIYF.

This clone has more than one count but fewer than ten. One junction end does not reproduce the germline sequence, and a read error may be involved. The V and J genes are TRBV12-5 and TRBJ1-4; TRBD1 might be the D (5 bases). CDR1 and CDR2 (germline): LGHNT, FRNRAP. CDR3 size: 12 residues. The CDR3 sequence is CASGLKSGPALF. The CDR3 DNA reads as TGTGCTAGTGGACTCAAATCGGGACCGGCACTTTTT.

The chain uses TRBV4-3 and TRBJ2-7; TRBD2 aligns across 13 bases. Germline CDR1 reads LGHNA; CDR2 reads YSLEER. The trim removed 4 bases at V and 2 bases at J, leaving 2 bases unmatched. CDR3 length: 15 residues. The DNA of the CDR3 is TGCGCCAGCAGCCTACTAGCGGGAGGGCCCTACGAGCAGTACTTC. It codes for CASSLLAGGPYEQYF.

The chain couples TRBV7-8 to TRBJ1-3; D remains ambiguous. The ends were cut back, 3 bases at V and 4 bases at J, with 7 bases in the middle. Germline CDR1 is SGHVS and CDR2 is FQNEAQ. This CDR3 is 13 amino acids long. CDR3 DNA sequence: TGTGCCAGCAGCTTGCGTACCGGAAACACCATATATTTT. Translating it yields CASSLRTGNTIYF.

The chain employs TRBV5-1 and TRBJ2-2, with D perhaps TRBD2 (5 bases). Between the trimmed V and J ends, which lost 0 bases and 8 bases, there was a span of 17 bases. The CDR3 consists of 16 residues. Germline V gives CDR1 SGHRS, CDR2 YFSETQ. In DNA form, the CDR3 reads TGCGCCAGCAGCTTGGCCCCGGGAAGGGAATCTGGGGAGCTGTTTTTT. This encodes CASSLAPGRESGELFF.

The chain is built from TRBV7-9 and TRBJ2-5; 13 bases fit TRBD2. The CDR3 is 17 amino acids. The J segment lost 5 bases and the V segment lost 3 bases, leaving 9 bases of the junction unmatched. The germline CDR1 and CDR2 sequences are SEHNR and FQNEAQ (reference sequence). CDR3 region: CASSFATSGRDSETQYF. The CDR3 DNA is TGTGCCAGCAGCTTTGCAACTAGCGGGAGGGATAGCGAGACCCAGTACTTC.

The chain recombines TRBV5-8 with TRBJ2-7; TRBD1 matches at 10 bases. The V segment lost 2 bases and the J segment 5 bases; nucleotides outside the gene matches: 4. From germline, CDR1 is SGHTS and CDR2 YDEGEE. This CDR3 has 14 amino acids. The CDR3 nucleotides read TGTGCCAGCAGCTTCGACAGGGGGCTCAACGAGCAGTACTTC. Translation gives CASSFDRGLNEQYF.

This clone was counted once. J is TRBJ1-5 and V is TRBV28; D ambiguous. The germline V and J ends were trimmed by 3 bases and 5 bases, with 17 bases remaining between them. CDR1 MDHEN and CDR2 SYDVKM come from the germline V gene. This CDR3 has 16 residues. CDR3 region: CASSFIVGQRYQPQHF. For the CDR3, the DNA is TGTGCCAGCAGTTTTATCGTCGGGCAGAGATATCAGCCCCAGCATTTT.

This chain connects TRBV30 to TRBJ1-5; D gene uncertain. This CDR3 comprises 13 residues. Germline lookup yields CDR1 GTSNPN and CDR2 SVGIG (reference sequence). The germline V and J ends were trimmed by 0 bases and 5 bases, with 8 bases remaining between them. The CDR3 DNA sequence: TGTGCCTGGAGTGTAGAGAGATATCAGCCCCAGCATTTT. Residues: CAWSVERYQPQHF. Based on the CDR3 plus reference TRBV30 and TRBJ1-5, the full variable domain is SQTIHQWPATLVQPVGSPLSLECTVEGTSNPNLYWYRQAAGRGLQLLFYSVGIGQISSEVPQNLSASRPQDRQFILSSKKLLLSDSGFYLCAWSVERYQPQHFGDGTRLSIL.

This chain connects TRBV29-1 to TRBJ2-3; unclear D gene. Germline assignment: CDR1 SQVTM and CDR2 ANQGSEA. With 7 bases removed from V and 1 base from J, the gap between germline ends came to 9 bases. The CDR3 runs 12 residues. CDR3 DNA: TGCAGCGCCGGCGCCGGCACAGATACGCAGTATTTT. Its protein is CSAGAGTDTQYF.

The chain couples TRBV10-3 to TRBJ1-5, with D uncertain. V was pared by 10 bases and J by 2 bases, with 9 bases between. CDR3 size: 12 residues. Germline-derived CDR1 and CDR2 are ENHRY and SYGVKD. CDR3 DNA: TGTGCCACCGCCGTTGGCAATCAGCCCCAGCATTTT. Encoded protein: CATAVGNQPQHF.

The chain is built from TRBV6-5 and TRBJ2-1, with 7 bases aligning to TRBD1. Germline-derived CDR1 and CDR2 are MNHEY and SVGAGI. The CDR3 covers 15 residues. After removal of 4 bases from V and 5 bases from J, the junction contained 8 bases not matched to a gene. The CDR3 loop is CASSSRTGAHNEQFF. CDR3 nucleotides: TGTGCCAGCAGTTCTCGGACAGGCGCGCACAATGAGCAGTTCTTC.

This rearrangement joins TRBV28 to TRBJ2-7, with 8 bases identical to TRBD2. Per germline, CDR1 MDHEN and CDR2 SYDVKM. This CDR3 has 16 residues. V trimming: 1 base; J trimming: 2 bases; junction bases outside the gene matches: 7. The DNA of the CDR3 is TGTGCCAGCAGTTTATTAGCGGGGCCCAGCCCCTACGAGCAGTACTTC. Its translation is CASSLLAGPSPYEQYF.

This chain uses TRBV19 with TRBJ1-4, with D perhaps matching TRBD1 (6 bases). CDR3 length: 16 residues. Trimming took off 4 bases at V and 1 base at J, with 13 bases between the two ends. Per germline, CDR1 LNHDA and CDR2 SQIVND (reference sequence). The CDR3 nucleotides read TGTGCCAGTAGTACACGACACAGGGAAACTAATGAAAAACTGTTTTTT. Protein: CASSTRHRETNEKLFF.

The genes are TRBV6-5 and TRBJ1-6, with D perhaps TRBD1 (6 bases). Germline CDR1 and CDR2: MNHEY and SVGAGI. The ends were cut back, 6 bases at V and 9 bases at J, with 15 bases in the middle. This CDR3 is built from 14 residues. CDR3 region: CASSLGHQPSPLHF. In DNA form, the CDR3 reads TGTGCCAGCAGCCTGGGACATCAACCTTCACCCCTCCACTTT.